Listed below are T cell receptor beta chains from one sample, sequenced in a study of cytomegalovirus exposure and HLA in healthy donors. Produced via immunoSEQ multiplex PCR; TCRdb's table is partial and in-frame only. The sample includes some 150,000 clones, about 85% of them seen just once. Input material: PBMCs. The source of these receptors is a young woman in good health and CMV-seronegative. Both conserved end residues are part of each CDR3. Fields, in order: V gene, J gene, D gene, clone size, CDR3 protein, CDR3 DNA. A D gene is named only where the DNA matches it firmly. Clone size appears in some rows only: once, few, many, or a class for an expanded clone.

V gene: TRBV6-6; J gene: TRBJ1-6; D gene: NA; clone size: NA; CDR3 protein: CASRLPGGPIDSPLHF; CDR3 DNA: TGTGCCAGCAGACTCCCGGGGGGGCCCATCGATTCACCCCTCCACTTT
V gene: TRBV28; J gene: TRBJ1-1; D gene: NA; clone size: NA; CDR3 protein: CAGSLGRNTEAFF; CDR3 DNA: TGTGCCGGCAGTTTAGGGAGGAACACTGAAGCTTTCTTT
V gene: TRBV13; J gene: TRBJ1-5; D gene: TRBD1; clone size: NA; CDR3 protein: CASSQGVHQPQHF; CDR3 DNA: TGTGCCAGCAGCCAGGGGGTTCATCAGCCCCAGCATTTT
V gene: TRBV15; J gene: TRBJ2-7; D gene: NA; clone size: once; CDR3 protein: CATSRDKSTITLYEQYF; CDR3 DNA: TGTGCCACCAGCAGAGATAAGAGTACCATCACTCTCTACGAGCAGTACTTC
V gene: TRBV27; J gene: TRBJ1-6; D gene: TRBD1; clone size: NA; CDR3 protein: CASSFSRDRVYPLHF; CDR3 DNA: TGTGCCAGCAGTTTCTCCCGGGACAGGGTGTATCCCCTCCACTTT
V gene: TRBV6-1; J gene: TRBJ2-3; D gene: NA; clone size: NA; CDR3 protein: CASSEVHRYVATVTDTQYF; CDR3 DNA: TGTGCCAGCAGTGAAGTCCACCGTTACGTTGCCACGGTCACAGATACGCAGTATTTT
V gene: TRBV5-1; J gene: TRBJ2-7; D gene: TRBD1; clone size: NA; CDR3 protein: CASRWTGTGYEQYF; CDR3 DNA: TGCGCCAGCAGATGGACCGGGACAGGCTACGAGCAGTACTTC
V gene: TRBV16; J gene: TRBJ2-1; D gene: TRBD2; clone size: few; CDR3 protein: CASSQSSSGSPIGNEQFF; CDR3 DNA: TGTGCCAGCAGCCAATCATCAAGCGGGAGTCCCATAGGGAATGAGCAGTTCTTC
V gene: TRBV15; J gene: TRBJ2-2; D gene: NA; clone size: NA; CDR3 protein: CATSRDPQGRPGGELFF; CDR3 DNA: TGTGCCACCAGCAGAGATCCTCAGGGGCGCCCTGGGGGGGAGCTGTTTTTT
V gene: TRBV9; J gene: TRBJ2-2; D gene: NA; clone size: NA; CDR3 protein: CASSDPGRQGATGELFF; CDR3 DNA: TGTGCCAGCAGCGATCCCGGGAGGCAGGGGGCAACCGGGGAGCTGTTTTTT
V gene: TRBV25-1; J gene: TRBJ2-5; D gene: TRBD2; clone size: NA; CDR3 protein: CASRLAGGKETQYF; CDR3 DNA: TGTGCCAGCCGGCTAGCGGGGGGGAAAGAGACCCAGTACTTC
V gene: TRBV29-1; J gene: TRBJ2-3; D gene: TRBD2; clone size: once; CDR3 protein: CSVEGRDGAGEDTQYF; CDR3 DNA: TGCAGCGTTGAAGGCAGGGACGGAGCGGGAGAAGATACGCAGTATTTT
V gene: TRBV2; J gene: TRBJ1-2; D gene: NA; clone size: NA; CDR3 protein: CASSATGTALGYTF; CDR3 DNA: TGTGCCAGCAGTGCCACAGGTACTGCCTTAGGCTACACCTTC
V gene: TRBV5-1; J gene: TRBJ2-7; D gene: TRBD1; clone size: NA; CDR3 protein: CASSLVAGGMGEQYF; CDR3 DNA: TGCGCCAGCAGCTTGGTGGCAGGGGGCATGGGCGAGCAGTACTTC
V gene: TRBV27; J gene: TRBJ1-5; D gene: NA; clone size: NA; CDR3 protein: CASRGPIPSWILGGGSNQPQHF; CDR3 DNA: TGTGCCAGCAGAGGACCGATACCCAGTTGGATTCTCGGGGGAGGGAGCAATCAGCCCCAGCATTTT
V gene: TRBV5-8; J gene: TRBJ2-7; D gene: NA; clone size: NA; CDR3 protein: CASSARHSSYEQYF; CDR3 DNA: TGTGCCAGCAGCGCTCGTCATAGCAGCTACGAGCAGTACTTC
V gene: TRBV5-1; J gene: TRBJ2-3; D gene: NA; clone size: NA; CDR3 protein: CASSSDRSVTDTQYF; CDR3 DNA: TGCGCCAGCAGCTCCGACAGATCCGTCACAGATACGCAGTATTTT
V gene: TRBV9; J gene: TRBJ2-7; D gene: TRBD1; clone size: NA; CDR3 protein: CASSVGQGPIYEQYF; CDR3 DNA: TGTGCCAGCAGCGTGGGACAGGGCCCCATCTACGAGCAGTACTTC
V gene: TRBV6-4; J gene: TRBJ2-3; D gene: NA; clone size: NA; CDR3 protein: CASSASVSFSHQPTDTQYF; CDR3 DNA: TGTGCCAGCAGCGCTAGCGTCAGCTTTTCTCACCAACCCACAGATACGCAGTATTTT
V gene: TRBV7-2; J gene: TRBJ1-5; D gene: NA; clone size: NA; CDR3 protein: CASSSSPGNNQPQHF; CDR3 DNA: TGTGCCAGCAGCTCTAGCCCGGGGAACAATCAGCCCCAGCATTTT
V gene: TRBV7-9; J gene: TRBJ1-6; D gene: NA; clone size: NA; CDR3 protein: CASSPGLDRPNSPLHF; CDR3 DNA: TGTGCCAGCAGCCCCGGGCTAGACAGGCCCAATTCACCCCTCCACTTT
V gene: TRBV19; J gene: TRBJ1-5; D gene: NA; clone size: few; CDR3 protein: CASRSGNQPQHF; CDR3 DNA: TGTGCCAGTAGATCAGGGAATCAGCCCCAGCATTTT
V gene: TRBV29-1; J gene: TRBJ2-1; D gene: TRBD2; clone size: NA; CDR3 protein: CSVELAGGLYNEQFF; CDR3 DNA: TGCAGCGTGGAACTAGCGGGAGGTCTCTACAATGAGCAGTTCTTC
V gene: TRBV9; J gene: TRBJ2-1; D gene: TRBD1; clone size: few; CDR3 protein: CASSVDSRGHNEQFF; CDR3 DNA: TGTGCCAGCAGCGTAGATTCCAGGGGGCACAATGAGCAGTTCTTC
V gene: TRBV18; J gene: TRBJ2-3; D gene: TRBD2; clone size: NA; CDR3 protein: CASSPAASGGTDTQYF; CDR3 DNA: TGTGCCAGCTCACCGGCCGCTAGCGGGGGCACAGATACGCAGTATTTT
V gene: TRBV10-1; J gene: TRBJ2-2; D gene: NA; clone size: NA; CDR3 protein: CASSGNTGELFF; CDR3 DNA: TGCGCCAGCAGCGGGAACACCGGGGAGCTGTTTTTT
V gene: TRBV5-1; J gene: TRBJ2-2; D gene: NA; clone size: NA; CDR3 protein: CASRGRGDTGELFF; CDR3 DNA: TGCGCCAGCAGGGGGCGGGGCGACACCGGGGAGCTGTTTTTT
V gene: TRBV6-5; J gene: TRBJ1-2; D gene: NA; clone size: NA; CDR3 protein: CASSPGQGSGYTF; CDR3 DNA: TGTGCCAGCAGTCCCGGGCAGGGTTCTGGCTACACCTTC
V gene: TRBV28; J gene: TRBJ1-2; D gene: NA; clone size: NA; CDR3 protein: CASKFPGYDGYTF; CDR3 DNA: TGTGCCAGCAAGTTCCCAGGGTACGATGGCTACACCTTC
V gene: TRBV5-5; J gene: TRBJ2-1; D gene: NA; clone size: NA; CDR3 protein: CASSWGGADYNEQFF; CDR3 DNA: TGTGCCAGCAGCTGGGGCGGGGCCGACTACAATGAGCAGTTCTTC
V gene: TRBV6-6; J gene: TRBJ2-7; D gene: TRBD1; clone size: NA; CDR3 protein: CASSRQGLYEQYF; CDR3 DNA: TGTGCCAGCAGTAGACAGGGCCTCTACGAGCAGTACTTC
V gene: TRBV13; J gene: TRBJ2-1; D gene: NA; clone size: NA; CDR3 protein: CASRLGAGEQFF; CDR3 DNA: TGTGCCAGCAGACTGGGGGCAGGTGAGCAGTTCTTC
V gene: TRBV6-5; J gene: TRBJ2-7; D gene: TRBD2; clone size: once; CDR3 protein: CASSSGGEQYF; CDR3 DNA: TGTGCCAGCAGTTCGGGGGGCGAGCAGTACTTC
V gene: TRBV28; J gene: TRBJ2-1; D gene: TRBD1; clone size: once; CDR3 protein: CASSQDTGVSYNEQFF; CDR3 DNA: TGTGCCAGCAGTCAGGACACAGGGGTCTCCTACAATGAGCAGTTCTTC
V gene: TRBV5-1; J gene: TRBJ1-4; D gene: NA; clone size: few; CDR3 protein: CASSPEGVEKLFF; CDR3 DNA: TGCGCCAGCAGCCCGGAGGGTGTTGAAAAACTGTTTTTT
V gene: TRBV5-1; J gene: TRBJ1-2; D gene: NA; clone size: NA; CDR3 protein: CASSPTPSYGYTF; CDR3 DNA: TGCGCCAGCAGCCCTACTCCTTCCTATGGCTACACCTTC
V gene: TRBV6-5; J gene: TRBJ1-2; D gene: NA; clone size: NA; CDR3 protein: CASSYSNQGLGYTF; CDR3 DNA: TGTGCCAGCAGTTACTCGAACCAGGGACTTGGCTACACCTTC
V gene: TRBV7-9; J gene: TRBJ1-2; D gene: TRBD1; clone size: NA; CDR3 protein: CASSLETGPYGYTF; CDR3 DNA: TGTGCCAGCAGCTTAGAGACAGGGCCCTATGGCTACACCTTC
V gene: TRBV5-1; J gene: TRBJ2-1; D gene: TRBD2; clone size: few; CDR3 protein: CASSSTSGGNNEQFF; CDR3 DNA: TGCGCCAGCAGCTCAACTAGCGGGGGGAACAATGAGCAGTTCTTC
V gene: TRBV30; J gene: TRBJ2-2; D gene: NA; clone size: NA; CDR3 protein: CAWIIEGDTGELFF; CDR3 DNA: TGTGCCTGGATCATCGAGGGGGACACCGGGGAGCTGTTTTTT
V gene: TRBV18; J gene: TRBJ1-1; D gene: TRBD1; clone size: NA; CDR3 protein: CASSPGQGNTEAFF; CDR3 DNA: TGTGCCAGCTCACCCGGACAGGGGAACACTGAAGCTTTCTTT